This T cell receptor beta chain was recovered during a study of OX40 agonist ivuxolimab in advanced cancers. Study-wide context: Having had anti-PD-1, anti-PD-L1 or anti-CTLA-4 therapy before was allowed, and roughly 38% had some.

Of note for this clone: What it recognizes is unknown.

Broader study findings: Some nonresponders likewise displayed low normalized T-cell clonal expansion.

This CDR3 comprises 13 residues. Germline CDR1 and CDR2: MNHNY and SVGAGI (reference sequence). The V end was cut by 7 bases, the J end by 3 bases, with 12 bases between. Using immunoSEQ multiplex PCR, the repertoire was profiled, and TCRdb retains in-frame clones only, with some absent. The sample records about 55,000 clones, roughly 90% being singletons. The rearrangement uses TRBV6-6 and TRBJ2-5, with D unclear. This clonotype originated in an adult with an advanced solid tumor such as melanoma, head and neck, liver or kidney cancer. The source material was CD4+ or CD8+ T cells sorted from blood, sampled in a trial of the OX40 agonist ivuxolimab. CDR3 sequence (DNA): TGTGCCAGCACCCAGTTCCCCGAAGAGACCCAGTACTTC. This codes for CASTQFPEETQYF.